A single sample is the source of the 27 T cell receptor beta chains below, sequenced in a study of CD8+ T cells in alopecia areata. Documented treatment: oral pan-JAK inhibitor, 5-10 mg twice daily. It was cDNA, reverse transcribed from extracted RNA, that served as the sequencing template. Sequenced by immunoSEQ multiplex PCR; TCRdb stores in-frame clones only, minus some. The sample holds approximately 160,000 clones, 60% to 75% seen once. Sequencing used CD4+ T cells sorted from blood, obtained at week 24, from a patient treated with tofacitinib. These receptor sequences come from a human donor with alopecia areata.

The table lists this clone with a count of one. The V gene is TRBV29-1, the J gene TRBJ1-2; D call uncertain. V was shortened by 3 bases and J by 5 bases, with 7 bases between the two germline ends. Per germline, CDR1 SQVTM and CDR2 ANQGSEA. The CDR3 loop spans 11 amino acids. CDR3 residues: CSVELGYGYTF. Written as DNA, the CDR3 is TGCAGCGTTGAGTTGGGATATGGCTACACCTTC. Complete variable domain (other parts from reference TRBV29-1 and TRBJ1-2): SAVISQKPSRDICQRGTSLTIQCQVDSQVTMMFWYRQQPGQSLTLIATANQGSEATYESGFVIDKFPISRPNLTFSTLTVSNMSPEDSSIYLCSVELGYGYTFGSGTRLTVV.

This clone has more than one count but fewer than ten. The chain recombines TRBV15 with TRBJ2-1, with 10 bases that match TRBD2. J gave up 8 bases and V 0 bases, and 4 bases lay outside the gene matches. Germline CDR1 reads LNHNV; CDR2 reads YYDKDF (reference sequence). The CDR3 length is 15 residues. The CDR3 region has the DNA TGTGCCACCAGCAGAGAGCTAGCGGGGGTCGATGAGCAGTTCTTC. This sequence encodes CATSRELAGVDEQFF.

The rearrangement joins TRBV6-5 to TRBJ1-1, with no clear D. With 6 bases removed from V and 3 bases from J, the gap between germline ends came to 5 bases. Germline loops: CDR1 MNHEY, CDR2 SVGAGI. CDR3 size: 11 residues. DNA for the CDR3: TGTGCCAGCAGATACGACACTGAAGCTTTCTTT. Translated, it gives CASRYDTEAFF.

The chain uses TRBV6-5 and TRBJ2-2; possible D gene TRBD2, 5 bases. Trimming stripped 6 bases from V and 1 base from J, with 9 bases between. CDR3 size: 14 residues. The germline V gene encodes CDR1 MNHEY and CDR2 SVGAGI. The CDR3 DNA sequence: TGTGCCAGCAGCACGGGGTGGAACACCGGGGAGCTGTTTTTT. Translation gives CASSTGWNTGELFF.

The DNA for the CDR3 is TGTGCCAGCAGTGTTGCGAGGCGGGAGCAGTACTTC. This codes for CASSVARREQYF. The V and J genes are TRBV6-1 and TRBJ2-7; D remains unclear. Germline assignment: CDR1 MNHNS and CDR2 SASEGT. V was cut by 4 bases and J by 7 bases, with 11 bases left in between. This CDR3 has 12 residues.

This chain links TRBV21-1 with TRBJ2-3; the table's TRBD1 call for D was not verified on the DNA. TRBV21-1 is a listed pseudogene. The CDR3 is made up of 16 amino acids. The CDR3 DNA sequence: TGTGCCAGCAGCAATAGACAGGGTCCTAGCACAGATACGCAGTATTTT. Translation: CASSNRQGPSTDTQYF.

The genes are TRBV30 and TRBJ2-5; 9 bases fit TRBD2. This CDR3 comprises 13 residues. Germline lookup yields CDR1 GTSNPN and CDR2 SVGIG (reference sequence). The V gene end was trimmed by 4 bases and the J gene end by 7 bases; junction bases not matched to a gene: 7. The DNA of the CDR3 is TGTGCCTGGAAGTTAGCGGGGGAAGGGACCCAGTACTTC. Protein: CAWKLAGEGTQYF.

The V gene is TRBV5-1, the J gene TRBJ1-2, with a tentative D call TRBD1 (6 bases). CDR1 is SGHRS, CDR2 YFSETQ, per germline. This CDR3 comprises 13 residues. The V end was cut by 5 bases, the J end by 3 bases, with 11 bases between. The CDR3 nucleotides read TGCGCCAGCAGACAGGGAGGAGACTATGGCTACACCTTC. It yields the protein CASRQGGDYGYTF. The variable domain in full, completed from reference TRBV5-1 and TRBJ1-2, reads KAGVTQTPRYLIKTRGQQVTLSCSPISGHRSVSWYQQTPGQGLQFLFEYFSETQRNKGNFPGRFSGRQFSNSRSEMNVSTLELGDSALYLCASRQGGDYGYTFGSGTRLTVV.

In this sample, this clone turned up a few times. The V gene is TRBV7-2, the J gene TRBJ2-7; D unclear. V lost 5 bases, J lost 9 bases, and 11 bases lay in between. This CDR3 is 11 amino acids long. Germline V gives CDR1 SGHTA, CDR2 FQGNSA. The CDR3 spells CASSPDLGQYF. The CDR3 DNA sequence: TGTGCCAGCAGCCCCGACTTAGGGCAGTACTTC.

The chain links TRBV5-1 to TRBJ1-6, with TRBD1 matching over 7 bases. The germline V gene has CDR1 SGHRS and CDR2 YFSETQ. The CDR3 has 14 amino acids. The trim removed 3 bases at V and 8 bases at J, leaving 5 bases unmatched. As DNA, the CDR3 is TGCGCCAGCAGCTATGGGACAGTTGATTCACCCCTCCACTTT. It specifies CASSYGTVDSPLHF.

Written as DNA, the CDR3 is TGCAGCGTTGAGATAATGACTAGCACAGATACGCAGTATTTT. Amino acid sequence: CSVEIMTSTDTQYF. V and J are TRBV29-1 and TRBJ2-3; D is uncertain. The CDR3 has 14 amino acids. Deletions cut 3 bases from V and 0 bases from J, with 10 bases between. Germline V lookup: CDR1 SQVTM, CDR2 ANQGSEA.

This clone showed up just a few times. The rearrangement uses TRBV5-1 and TRBJ2-2, with D unresolved. CDR1 and CDR2 (germline): SGHRS, YFSETQ. The CDR3 totals 15 residues. Trimming left V 3 bases short and J 1 base short, with 10 bases between. CDR3 sequence (DNA): TGCGCCAGCAGCTCATCGACCGTGAACACCGGGGAGCTGTTTTTT. This encodes CASSSSTVNTGELFF.

The rearrangement links TRBV9 to TRBJ2-5; 13 positions agree with TRBD2. J gave up 2 bases and V 0 bases, and 1 base lay outside the gene matches. Germline V gene data show CDR1 as SGDLS and CDR2 as YYNGEE. This CDR3 spans 16 amino acids. CDR3 protein: CASSVGTSGGQETQYF. CDR3 DNA sequence: TGTGCCAGCAGCGTAGGGACTAGCGGGGGACAAGAGACCCAGTACTTC. The whole variable domain, filled in from reference TRBV9 and TRBJ2-5, reads DSGVTQTPKHLITATGQRVTLRCSPRSGDLSVYWYQQSLDQGLQFLIQYYNGEERAKGNILERFSAQQFPDLHSELNLSSLELGDSALYFCASSVGTSGGQETQYFGPGTRLLVL.

The J gene is TRBJ2-3, the V gene TRBV5-1; tentatively, D is TRBD2 (7 bases). V lost 5 bases and J 6 bases, leaving 13 bases between the germline ends. The length of the CDR3 is 13 residues. Germline V gene data show CDR1 as SGHRS and CDR2 as YFSETQ. The CDR3 here is CASRRGRRDTQYF. CDR3 DNA: TGCGCCAGCAGGCGGGGGCGCAGGGATACGCAGTATTTT.

The chain employs TRBV6-5 and TRBJ1-2; D perhaps matches TRBD1 (6 bases). V was pared by 11 bases and J by 5 bases, with 15 bases between. The germline V gene encodes CDR1 MNHEY and CDR2 SVGAGI. This CDR3 spans 12 amino acids. This CDR3 is CASSGGPYGYTF. The CDR3 DNA follows: TGTGCCTCGAGTGGGGGGCCGTATGGCTACACCTTC.

The chain couples TRBV10-3 to TRBJ2-5; a weak D match, TRBD1 (6 bases). CDR1 is ENHRY and CDR2 is SYGVKD in the germline V gene. V shed 2 bases and J shed 0 bases, with 19 bases lying between them. The CDR3 spans 18 residues. As DNA, the CDR3 is TGTGCCATCAGTGAGATCTCCCCAGGGGCTCTGTACCAAGAGACCCAGTACTTC. Translated, it gives CAISEISPGALYQETQYF.

This sequence joins TRBV7-2 and TRBJ1-2, with D maybe TRBD1 (5 bases). The germline V gene has CDR1 SGHTA and CDR2 FQGNSA. The CDR3 has 15 amino acids. V lost 2 bases to trimming and J lost 6 bases, with 16 bases between them. The CDR3 region is CASSLNQGTHNGYTF. The CDR3 DNA reads TGTGCCAGCAGCTTAAACCAGGGAACGCATAATGGCTACACCTTC.

The V call is TRBV2, the J call TRBJ1-5, with TRBD1 matching 7 bases. The CDR3 is made up of 14 amino acids. Per the germline V gene, CDR1 is SNHLY and CDR2 is FYNNEI. After removal of 4 bases from V and 9 bases from J, the junction contained 9 bases not matched to a gene. CDR3 sequence (DNA): TGTGCCAGCAGTGGACAGGGTGGGCGGAGGCCCCAGCATTTT. It yields the protein CASSGQGGRRPQHF.

The chain recombines TRBV5-1 with TRBJ1-2; 11 bases agree with TRBD1. Trimming at V came to 5 bases and at J to 4 bases, leaving 10 bases not matched to a gene. Germline lookup yields CDR1 SGHRS and CDR2 YFSETQ. This CDR3 is 16 amino acids long. The CDR3 is CASSSDRGPQLYGYTF. CDR3 coding DNA: TGCGCCAGCAGTTCGGACAGGGGGCCCCAACTCTATGGCTACACCTTC.

V gene TRBV5-6 combines with J gene TRBJ2-5; the D gene is possibly TRBD1 (5 bases). Per the germline V gene, CDR1 is SGHDT and CDR2 is YYEEEE. V lost 0 bases, J lost 0 bases, and 12 bases lay in between. The CDR3 extends over 16 amino acids. CDR3 nucleotides: TGTGCCAGCAGCTTGGGGGGCCAGGGTTACCAAGAGACCCAGTACTTC. It codes for CASSLGGQGYQETQYF. Using reference TRBV5-6 and TRBJ2-5 for the parts outside the CDR3, the full variable domain is DAGVTQSPTHLIKTRGQQVTLRCSPKSGHDTVSWYQQALGQGPQFIFQYYEEEERQRGNFPDRFSGHQFPNYSSELNVNALLLGDSALYLCASSLGGQGYQETQYFGPGTRLLVL.

The chain is built from TRBV5-1 and TRBJ1-1, with D maybe TRBD1 (6 bases). This CDR3 contains 14 residues. Germline V gene sequence: CDR1 SGHRS, CDR2 YFSETQ. Between the trimmed V and J ends, which lost 5 bases and 0 bases, there was a span of 11 bases. CDR3 coding DNA: TGCGCCAGCAGACCCGGGACAATGAACACTGAAGCTTTCTTT. Residues: CASRPGTMNTEAFF.

The J gene is TRBJ1-1, the V gene TRBV9; D gene unclear. The CDR3 is made up of 14 amino acids. Germline assignment: CDR1 SGDLS and CDR2 YYNGEE. Deletions cut 2 bases from V and 4 bases from J, with 12 bases between. The CDR3 loop reads CASSVIQVGTEAFF. The CDR3 nucleotides read TGTGCCAGCAGCGTCATTCAGGTGGGCACTGAAGCTTTCTTT. The full variable domain, completed using reference TRBV9 and TRBJ1-1, is DSGVTQTPKHLITATGQRVTLRCSPRSGDLSVYWYQQSLDQGLQFLIQYYNGEERAKGNILERFSAQQFPDLHSELNLSSLELGDSALYFCASSVIQVGTEAFFGQGTRLTVV.

The chain is built from TRBV30 and TRBJ2-3; 9 bases are shared with TRBD2. The V gene end was trimmed by 2 bases and the J gene end by 3 bases; junction bases not matched to a gene: 3. The CDR3 totals 14 residues. Germline-derived CDR1 and CDR2 are GTSNPN and SVGIG (reference sequence). CDR3 in amino acids: CAWSRGGATDTQYF. Here the CDR3 DNA reads TGTGCCTGGAGTCGCGGGGGGGCAACAGATACGCAGTATTTT.

The V gene is TRBV9, the J gene TRBJ2-1, with unresolved D. The germline CDR1 and CDR2 sequences are SGDLS and YYNGEE. The CDR3 is 13 residues long. The germline V and J ends were trimmed by 4 bases and 5 bases, with 10 bases remaining between them. In DNA, the CDR3 is TGTGCCAGCAGCATCCGCCTACACAATGAGCAGTTCTTC. It specifies CASSIRLHNEQFF.

This clone was detected a few times. The rearrangement uses TRBV5-1 and TRBJ1-1, with 10 bases matching TRBD1. V shed 4 bases and J 6 bases; nucleotides not matched to a gene: 6. The germline V gene encodes CDR1 SGHRS and CDR2 YFSETQ. CDR3 length: 14 amino acids. CDR3 nucleotides: TGCGCCAGCAGCACAGGACAGGGGGACTCTGAAGCTTTCTTT. Its translation: CASSTGQGDSEAFF.

This clone was observed a single time. At one end the junction does not follow the germline gene, possibly because of a read error. The chain recombines TRBV20-1 with TRBJ2-3; a possible D gene is TRBD2 (5 bases). From germline, CDR1 is DFQATT and CDR2 SNEGSKA (reference sequence). The CDR3 totals 11 residues. The CDR3 region has the DNA TGTGCTTGGCTAGCTATAGATACGCAGTATTTT. It yields the protein CAWLAIDTQYF.

CDR3 nucleotides: TGCGCCAGCAGGTTGAGTAGGATTCAATTAGACTATGGCTACACCTTC. Amino acid sequence: CASRLSRIQLDYGYTF. J is TRBJ1-2 and V is TRBV23-1; unclear D gene. TRBV23-1 is given ORF status, its function remaining uncertain. The CDR3 length is 16 residues. The V end was cut by 6 bases, the J end by 3 bases, with 20 bases between.